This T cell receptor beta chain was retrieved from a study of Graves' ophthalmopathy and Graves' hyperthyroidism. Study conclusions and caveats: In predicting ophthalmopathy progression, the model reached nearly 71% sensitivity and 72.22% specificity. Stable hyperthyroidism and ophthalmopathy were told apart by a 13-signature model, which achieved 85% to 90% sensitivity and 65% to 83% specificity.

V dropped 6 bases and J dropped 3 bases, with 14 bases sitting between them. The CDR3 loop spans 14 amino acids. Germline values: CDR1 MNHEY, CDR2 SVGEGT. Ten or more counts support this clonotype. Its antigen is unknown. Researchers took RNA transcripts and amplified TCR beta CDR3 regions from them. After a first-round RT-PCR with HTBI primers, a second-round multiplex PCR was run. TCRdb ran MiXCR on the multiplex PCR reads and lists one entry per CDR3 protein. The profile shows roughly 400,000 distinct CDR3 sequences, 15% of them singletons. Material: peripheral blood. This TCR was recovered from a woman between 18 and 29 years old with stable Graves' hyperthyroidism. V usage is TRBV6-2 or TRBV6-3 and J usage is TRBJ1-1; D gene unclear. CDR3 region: CASSRPAPYTEAFF. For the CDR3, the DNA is TGTGCCAGCAGCCGGCCCGCACCTTACACTGAAGCTTTCTTT.